The 10 T cell receptor beta chains below were found in one sample sequenced in a study of blood T cells in healthy people across ages. It was with a sample-barcoded 5' primer and a J-beta primer mix that a second PCR of roughly 7 to 12 cycles was run. TCRdb re-called the 5' RACE reads with MiXCR, one entry per CDR3 protein. The table records approximately 960,000 distinct CDR3 sequences, approximately 32% of them present only once. The data also belong to a second study, concerning T cells of mothers and their children.

Material: blood. Source of these receptors: a woman in her thirties or forties in good health.

This clonotype appeared many times. The V gene is TRBV10-3, the J gene TRBJ2-7; possibly TRBD1 or TRBD2 for D (6 bases each). The V gene's germline CDR1 is ENHRY and CDR2 SYGVKD. V lost 10 bases and J 3 bases, leaving 19 bases between the germline ends. The CDR3 length is 14 residues. CDR3 coding DNA: TGTGCCAGTAAGTCCGACAGGACTATCTACGAGCAGTACTTC. This sequence encodes CASKSDRTIYEQYF.

J is TRBJ1-1 and V is TRBV2, with a weak D call TRBD1 (5 bases). There are 12 residues in the CDR3. Looked up from germline, CDR1 is SNHLY and CDR2 is FYNNEI. Deletions cut 4 bases from V and 6 bases from J, with 9 bases between. CDR3 DNA: TGTGCCAGCAGTGCCGGGGGGGCTGAAGCTTTCTTT. This codes for CASSAGGAEAFF.

The chain combines TRBV30 with TRBJ1-6; D gene ambiguous. V shed 3 bases and J shed 10 bases, with 19 bases lying between them. CDR1 and CDR2 (germline): GTSNPN, SVGIG (reference sequence). CDR3 length: 15 amino acids. CDR3 DNA: TGTGCCTGGAGCGGACCGGGAACTGGGTACTCACCCCTCCACTTT. Translating it yields CAWSGPGTGYSPLHF.

The chain recombines TRBV28 with TRBJ2-7, with D maybe TRBD1 (6 bases). The V gene's germline CDR1 is MDHEN and CDR2 SYDVKM. This CDR3 region has 17 residues. V was pared by 4 bases and J by 2 bases, with 21 bases between. The CDR3 DNA reads TGTGCCAGCAGTTCTAATCCGGGACATACATCCACCTACGAGCAGTACTTC. This translates into CASSSNPGHTSTYEQYF.

This clonotype was picked up many times. The V gene is TRBV29-1, the J gene TRBJ1-2; D is undetermined. Looked up from germline, CDR1 is SQVTM and CDR2 is ANQGSEA. The CDR3 spans 10 residues. Trimming took off 4 bases at V and 8 bases at J, with 8 bases between the two ends. The CDR3 nucleotides are TGCAGCGTTGGGGCTGGAGGCTACACCTTC. Encoded protein: CSVGAGGYTF.

With regard to this clonotype: This may be a read error: a much more frequent sequence differs by one nucleotide. This chain joins TRBV12-3 or TRBV12-4 and TRBJ2-5, with D hard to call. The CDR3 spans 15 residues. For the CDR3, the DNA is TGTGCCAGCAGTTTAGGAGAATATTACCAAGAGGCCCAGTACTTC. The encoded protein is CASSLGEYYQEAQYF.

This clonotype came up once. The gene calls are TRBV7-2 and TRBJ1-5; possibly TRBD1 for D (5 bases). Germline V gene data show CDR1 as SGHTA and CDR2 as FQGNSA. There are 16 residues in the CDR3. Trimming removed 1 base at V and 3 bases at J, with 13 bases between. For the CDR3, the DNA is TGTGCCAGCAGCTTAGGGGGGGTAGCCATCAATCAGCCCCAGCATTTT. Protein product: CASSLGGVAINQPQHF.

The J gene is TRBJ2-7, the V gene TRBV15, with 8 nucleotides matching TRBD1. This CDR3 has 15 residues. Losses at the gene ends were 1 base for V and 1 base for J; bases not matched to a gene: 3. The germline gives CDR1 LNHNV, CDR2 YYDKDF (reference sequence). In DNA form, the CDR3 reads TGTGCCACCAGCAGAGGCCGACAGGGGTCCTACGAGCAGTACTTC. Protein product: CATSRGRQGSYEQYF.

Details on this clonotype: The junction does not match germline at one end; this may be a read error. In nucleotides, the CDR3 is TGTGCCTGGAGTGTTGGGGGAACTAGTGAAAAACTGTTTTTT. This translates into CAWSVGGTSEKLFF. The gene calls are TRBV30 and TRBJ1-4; a weak D match, TRBD1 (5 bases). The CDR3 runs to 14 residues. From germline, CDR1 is GTSNPN and CDR2 SVGIG (reference sequence).

This clonotype was seen only a few times. J is TRBJ2-3 and V is TRBV18, with a weak D call TRBD2 (5 bases). The V end was cut by 0 bases, the J end by 2 bases, with 9 bases between. CDR3 size: 15 residues. Germline loops: CDR1 KGHSH, CDR2 LQKENI. The CDR3 region has the DNA TGTGCCAGCTCACCACCGAGGGTAAACACAGATACGCAGTATTTT. Encoded protein: CASSPPRVNTDTQYF.